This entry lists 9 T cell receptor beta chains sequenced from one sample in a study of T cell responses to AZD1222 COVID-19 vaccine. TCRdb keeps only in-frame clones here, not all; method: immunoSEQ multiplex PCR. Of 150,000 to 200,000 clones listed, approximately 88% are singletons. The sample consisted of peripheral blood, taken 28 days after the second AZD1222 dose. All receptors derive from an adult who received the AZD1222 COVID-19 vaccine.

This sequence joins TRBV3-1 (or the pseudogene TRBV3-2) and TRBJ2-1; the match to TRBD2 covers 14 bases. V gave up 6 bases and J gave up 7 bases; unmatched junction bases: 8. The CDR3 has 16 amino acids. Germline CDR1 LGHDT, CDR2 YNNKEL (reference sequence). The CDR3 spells CASRRTSGGSTNEQFF. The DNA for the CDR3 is TGTGCCAGCAGGAGGACTAGCGGGGGGTCGACAAATGAGCAGTTCTTC.

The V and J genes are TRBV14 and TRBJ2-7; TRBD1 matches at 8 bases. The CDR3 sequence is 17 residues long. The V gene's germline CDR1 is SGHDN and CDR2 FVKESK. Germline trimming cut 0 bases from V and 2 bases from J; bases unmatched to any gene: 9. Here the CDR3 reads CASSQERRTGMPYEQYF. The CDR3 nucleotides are TGTGCCAGCAGCCAAGAGCGAAGGACAGGGATGCCCTACGAGCAGTACTTC.

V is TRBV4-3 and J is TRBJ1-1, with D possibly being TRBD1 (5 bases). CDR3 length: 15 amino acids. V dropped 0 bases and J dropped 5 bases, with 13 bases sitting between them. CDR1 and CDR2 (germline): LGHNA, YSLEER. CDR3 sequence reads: CASSQERWGETEAFF. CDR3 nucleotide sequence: TGCGCCAGCAGCCAAGAACGGTGGGGGGAGACTGAAGCTTTCTTT.

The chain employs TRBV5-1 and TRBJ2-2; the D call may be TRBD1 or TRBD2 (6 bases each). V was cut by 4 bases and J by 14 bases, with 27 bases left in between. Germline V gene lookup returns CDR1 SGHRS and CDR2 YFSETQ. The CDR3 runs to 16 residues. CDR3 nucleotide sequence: TGCGCCAGCAGCCCGGCCGGGGACACCCTAGGGGGGATACTGTTTTTT. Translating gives CASSPAGDTLGGILFF. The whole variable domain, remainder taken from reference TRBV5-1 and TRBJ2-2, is KAGVTQTPRYLIKTRGQQVTLSCSPISGHRSVSWYQQTPGQGLQFLFEYFSETQRNKGNFPGRFSGRQFSNSRSEMNVSTLELGDSALYLCASSPAGDTLGGILFFGEGSRLTVL.

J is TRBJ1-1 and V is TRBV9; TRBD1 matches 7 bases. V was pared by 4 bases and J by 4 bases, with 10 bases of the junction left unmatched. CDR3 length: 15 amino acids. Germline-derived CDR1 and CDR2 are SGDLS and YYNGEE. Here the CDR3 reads CASSPPGGGSTEAFF. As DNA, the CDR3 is TGTGCCAGCAGCCCCCCAGGGGGAGGAAGCACTGAAGCTTTCTTT.

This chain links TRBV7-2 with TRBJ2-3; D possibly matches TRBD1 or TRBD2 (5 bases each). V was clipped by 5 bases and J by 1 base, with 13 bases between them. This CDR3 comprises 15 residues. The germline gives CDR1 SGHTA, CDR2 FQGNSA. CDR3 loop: CASSPPGAGTDTQYF. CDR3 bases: TGTGCCAGCAGCCCCCCCGGGGCGGGCACAGATACGCAGTATTTT. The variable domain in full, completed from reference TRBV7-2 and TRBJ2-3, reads GAGVSQSPSNKVTEKGKDVELRCDPISGHTALYWYRQSLGQGLEFLIYFQGNSAPDKSGLPSDRFSAERTGGSVSTLTIQRTQQEDSAVYLCASSPPGAGTDTQYFGPGTRLTVL.

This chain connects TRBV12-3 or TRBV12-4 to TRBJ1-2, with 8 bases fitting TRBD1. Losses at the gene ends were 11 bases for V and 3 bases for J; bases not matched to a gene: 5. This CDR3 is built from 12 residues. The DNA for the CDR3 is TGTGCCGGCGAGACAGGGGACTATGGCTACACCTTC. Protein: CAGETGDYGYTF.

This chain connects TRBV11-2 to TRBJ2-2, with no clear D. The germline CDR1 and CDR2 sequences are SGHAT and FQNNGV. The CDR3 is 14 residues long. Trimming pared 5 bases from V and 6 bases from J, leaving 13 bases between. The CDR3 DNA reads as TGTGCCAGCAGCGGCGGAATTGTAGCCGGGGAGCTGTTTTTT. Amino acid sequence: CASSGGIVAGELFF.

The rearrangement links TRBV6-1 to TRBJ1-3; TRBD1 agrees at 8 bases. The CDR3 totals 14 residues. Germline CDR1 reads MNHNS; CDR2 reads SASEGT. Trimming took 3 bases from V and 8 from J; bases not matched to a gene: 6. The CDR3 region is CASSDGQGWYTIYF. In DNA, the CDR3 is TGTGCCAGCAGTGATGGACAGGGATGGTACACCATATATTTT.